This T cell receptor beta chain originates from a study of shared clonotypes between healthy human individuals. About the study: The people who gave samples were a couple of women and three men aged 18 to 49.

The assay was immunoSEQ multiplex PCR, and TCRdb's table has in-frame clones only and misses some. The data show millions of clones, 85% to 95% seen once. General study points: A reduction in generation probabilities was seen for non-shared clonotypes relative to those shared by all four donors. Sequencing depth was expected to influence donor clonotype sharing.

To note about this clone: No antigen is known for it.

CD45RO negativity and positive selection for CCR7 defined naive CD8 cells, a population that excluded terminally differentiated effector memory CD45RA+ cells. J gave up 3 bases and V 4 bases, and 5 bases lay outside the gene matches. The CDR3 sequence is 15 residues long. The germline CDR1 and CDR2 sequences are PRHDT and FYEKMQ (reference sequence). The sequenced sample consisted of naive CD8+ T cells sorted from blood. The sequence derives from a man younger than 35 in good health. The chain has TRBV13 and TRBJ2-7, with 11 bases lining up with TRBD1. CDR3 sequence (DNA): TGTGCCAGCAGCTCCTTGGGACAGGGGGGCTACGAGCAGTACTTC. This encodes CASSSLGQGGYEQYF.